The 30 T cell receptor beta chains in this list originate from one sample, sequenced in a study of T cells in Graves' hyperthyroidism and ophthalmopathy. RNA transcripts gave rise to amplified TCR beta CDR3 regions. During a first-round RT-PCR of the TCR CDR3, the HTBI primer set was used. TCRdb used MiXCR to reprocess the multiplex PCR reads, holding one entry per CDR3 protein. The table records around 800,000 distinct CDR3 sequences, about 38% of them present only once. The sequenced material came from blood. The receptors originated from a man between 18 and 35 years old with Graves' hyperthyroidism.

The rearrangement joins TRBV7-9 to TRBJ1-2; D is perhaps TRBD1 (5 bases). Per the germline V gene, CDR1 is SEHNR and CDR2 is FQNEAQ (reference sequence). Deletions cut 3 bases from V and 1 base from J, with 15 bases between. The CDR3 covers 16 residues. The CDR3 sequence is CASSFRRGELNYGYTF. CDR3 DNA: TGTGCCAGCAGCTTTAGGCGGGGGGAGCTTAACTATGGCTACACCTTC.

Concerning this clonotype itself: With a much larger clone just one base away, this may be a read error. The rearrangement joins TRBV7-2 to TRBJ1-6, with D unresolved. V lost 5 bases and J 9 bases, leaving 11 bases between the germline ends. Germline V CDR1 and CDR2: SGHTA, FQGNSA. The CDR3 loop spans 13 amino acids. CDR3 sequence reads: CASSTPASSPLHF. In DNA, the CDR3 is TGTGCCAGCAGCACTCCCGCCAGTTCACCCCTCCACTTT.

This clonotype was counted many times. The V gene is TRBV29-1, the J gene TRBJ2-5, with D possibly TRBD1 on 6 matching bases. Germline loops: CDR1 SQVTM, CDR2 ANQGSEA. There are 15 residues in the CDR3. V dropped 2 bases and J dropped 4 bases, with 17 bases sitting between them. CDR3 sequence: CSVERGLTGGETQYF. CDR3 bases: TGCAGCGTTGAACGGGGTTTGACAGGTGGAGAGACCCAGTACTTC.

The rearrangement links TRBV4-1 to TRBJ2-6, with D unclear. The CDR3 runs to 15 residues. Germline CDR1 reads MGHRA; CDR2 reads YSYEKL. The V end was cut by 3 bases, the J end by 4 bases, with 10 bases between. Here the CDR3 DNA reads TGCGCCAGCAGCCAGGCCTGGGCGGGGGCCAACGTCCTGACTTTC. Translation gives CASSQAWAGANVLTF.

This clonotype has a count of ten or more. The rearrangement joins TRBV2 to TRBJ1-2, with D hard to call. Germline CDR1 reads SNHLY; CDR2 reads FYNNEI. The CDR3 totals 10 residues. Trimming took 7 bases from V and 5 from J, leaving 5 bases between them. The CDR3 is CASTRYGYTF. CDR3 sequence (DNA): TGTGCCAGCACTCGGTATGGCTACACCTTC.

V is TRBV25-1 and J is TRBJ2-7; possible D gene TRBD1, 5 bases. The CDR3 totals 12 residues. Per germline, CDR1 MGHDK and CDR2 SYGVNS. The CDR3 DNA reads TGTGCTAACTCTGACAGCTCCTACGAGCAGTACTTC. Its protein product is CANSDSSYEQYF.

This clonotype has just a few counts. For the CDR3, the DNA is TGCGCCAGCAGCCAAGATAGGGGAGACTACGAGCAGTACTTC. Protein product: CASSQDRGDYEQYF. The V call is TRBV4-1, the J call TRBJ2-7; D is possibly TRBD1 or TRBD2 (5 bases each). The ends were cut back, 0 bases at V and 3 bases at J, with 9 bases in the middle. Germline V gene data show CDR1 as MGHRA and CDR2 as YSYEKL. The CDR3 has 14 residues.

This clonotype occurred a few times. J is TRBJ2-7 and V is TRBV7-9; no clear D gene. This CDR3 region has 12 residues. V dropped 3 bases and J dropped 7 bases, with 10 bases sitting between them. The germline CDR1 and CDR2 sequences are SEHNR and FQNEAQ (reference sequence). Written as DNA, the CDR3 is TGTGCCAGCAGCTTCGGGTATGATGAGCAGTACTTC. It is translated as CASSFGYDEQYF.

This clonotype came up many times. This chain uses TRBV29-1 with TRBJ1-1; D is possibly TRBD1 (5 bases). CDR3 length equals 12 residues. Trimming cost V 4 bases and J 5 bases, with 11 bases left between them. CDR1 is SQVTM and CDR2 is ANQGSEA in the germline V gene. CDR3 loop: CSVVQGRTEAFF. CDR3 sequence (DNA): TGCAGCGTTGTTCAGGGAAGGACTGAAGCTTTCTTT.

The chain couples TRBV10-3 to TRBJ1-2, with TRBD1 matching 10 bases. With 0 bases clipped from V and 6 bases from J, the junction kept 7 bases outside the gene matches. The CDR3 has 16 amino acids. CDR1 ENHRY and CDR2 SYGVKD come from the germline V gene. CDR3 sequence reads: CAISESETGGHDGYTF. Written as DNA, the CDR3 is TGTGCCATCAGTGAGTCCGAGACAGGGGGCCACGATGGCTACACCTTC.

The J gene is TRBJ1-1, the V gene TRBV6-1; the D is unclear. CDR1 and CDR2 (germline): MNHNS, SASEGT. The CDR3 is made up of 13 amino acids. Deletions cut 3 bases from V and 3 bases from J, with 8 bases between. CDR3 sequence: CASSDGGHTEAFF. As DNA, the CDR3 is TGTGCCAGCAGTGATGGCGGGCACACTGAAGCTTTCTTT.

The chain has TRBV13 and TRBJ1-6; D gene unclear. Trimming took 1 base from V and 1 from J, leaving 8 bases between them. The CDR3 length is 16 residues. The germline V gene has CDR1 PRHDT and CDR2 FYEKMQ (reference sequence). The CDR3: CASSLAQESYNSPLHF. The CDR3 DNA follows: TGTGCCAGCAGCTTAGCCCAGGAATCCTATAATTCACCCCTCCACTTT.

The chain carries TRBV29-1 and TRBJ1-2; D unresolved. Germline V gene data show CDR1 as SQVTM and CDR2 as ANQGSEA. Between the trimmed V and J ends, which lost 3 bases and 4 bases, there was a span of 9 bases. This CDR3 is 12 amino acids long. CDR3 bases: TGCAGCGTTGACGTAGCGGGCTATGGCTACACCTTC. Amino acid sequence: CSVDVAGYGYTF.

The CDR3 is CAADRGATEAFF. The CDR3 DNA reads as TGTGCCGCGGACAGAGGCGCCACTGAAGCTTTCTTT. The genes are TRBV11-2 and TRBJ1-1; maybe TRBD1 (6 bases). The germline V and J ends were trimmed by 11 bases and 4 bases, with 14 bases remaining between them. The CDR3 runs to 12 residues. CDR1 SGHAT and CDR2 FQNNGV come from the germline V gene.

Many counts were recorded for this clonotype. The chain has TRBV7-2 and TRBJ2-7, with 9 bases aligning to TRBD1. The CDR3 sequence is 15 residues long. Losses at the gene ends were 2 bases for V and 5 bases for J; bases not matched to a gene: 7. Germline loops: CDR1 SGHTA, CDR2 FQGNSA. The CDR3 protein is CASSLTTGQGNEQYF. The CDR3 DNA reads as TGTGCCAGCAGCTTAACAACGGGACAGGGCAACGAGCAGTACTTC. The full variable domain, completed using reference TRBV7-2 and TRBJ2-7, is GAGVSQSPSNKVTEKGKDVELRCDPISGHTALYWYRQSLGQGLEFLIYFQGNSAPDKSGLPSDRFSAERTGGSVSTLTIQRTQQEDSAVYLCASSLTTGQGNEQYFGPGTRLTVT.

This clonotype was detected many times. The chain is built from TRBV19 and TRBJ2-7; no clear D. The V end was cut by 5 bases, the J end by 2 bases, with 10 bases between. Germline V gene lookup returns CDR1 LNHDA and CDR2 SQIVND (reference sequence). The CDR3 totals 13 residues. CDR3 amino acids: CASSAGSAYEQYF. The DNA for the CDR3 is TGTGCCAGTAGTGCCGGGTCTGCCTACGAGCAGTACTTC.

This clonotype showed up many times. The CDR3 spells CASSLGAGAGNTIYF. The CDR3 bases are TGTGCCAGCAGCTTAGGAGCAGGGGCTGGAAACACCATATATTTT. J is TRBJ1-3 and V is TRBV7-8, with TRBD1 as a possible D gene (6 bases). Deletions cut 1 base from V and 2 bases from J, with 9 bases between. Germline V gene data show CDR1 as SGHVS and CDR2 as FQNEAQ. The CDR3 spans 15 residues.

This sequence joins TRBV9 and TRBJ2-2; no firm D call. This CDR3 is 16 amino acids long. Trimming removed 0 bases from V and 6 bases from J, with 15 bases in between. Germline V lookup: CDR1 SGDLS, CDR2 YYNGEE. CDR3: CASSVGPEYFSGELFF. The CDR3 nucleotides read TGTGCCAGCAGCGTAGGGCCAGAATACTTCTCCGGGGAGCTGTTTTTT. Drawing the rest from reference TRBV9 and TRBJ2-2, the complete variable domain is DSGVTQTPKHLITATGQRVTLRCSPRSGDLSVYWYQQSLDQGLQFLIQYYNGEERAKGNILERFSAQQFPDLHSELNLSSLELGDSALYFCASSVGPEYFSGELFFGEGSRLTVL.

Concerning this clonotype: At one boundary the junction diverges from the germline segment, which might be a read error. The CDR3 is CASSYEGRAYGYTF. CDR3 nucleotides: TGTGCCAGCAGTTACGAGGGGAGGGCTTATGGCTACACCTTC. The J gene is TRBJ1-2, the V gene TRBV24-1, with D possibly being TRBD1 (5 bases). The CDR3 loop spans 14 amino acids. Germline CDR1 is KGHDR and CDR2 is SFDVKD.

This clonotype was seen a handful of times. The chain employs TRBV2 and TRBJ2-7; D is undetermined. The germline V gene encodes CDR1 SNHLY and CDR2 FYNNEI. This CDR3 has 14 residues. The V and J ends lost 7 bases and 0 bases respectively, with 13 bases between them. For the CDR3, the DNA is TGTGCCAGCAAGAACGGTCCGAGCTCCTACGAGCAGTACTTC. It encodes CASKNGPSSYEQYF. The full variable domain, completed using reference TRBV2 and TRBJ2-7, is EPEVTQTPSHQVTQMGQEVILRCVPISNHLYFYWYRQILGQKVEFLVSFYNNEISEKSEIFDDQFSVERPDGSNFTLKIRSTKLEDSAMYFCASKNGPSSYEQYFGPGTRLTVT.

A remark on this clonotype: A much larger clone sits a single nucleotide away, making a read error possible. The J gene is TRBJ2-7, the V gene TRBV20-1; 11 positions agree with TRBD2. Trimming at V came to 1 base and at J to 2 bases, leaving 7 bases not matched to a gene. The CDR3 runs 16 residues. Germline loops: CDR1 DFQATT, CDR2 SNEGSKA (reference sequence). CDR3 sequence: CSARGGSTSGTYEQYF. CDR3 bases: TGCAGTGCTAGAGGTGGTTCGACTAGCGGGACCTACGAGCAGTACTTC.

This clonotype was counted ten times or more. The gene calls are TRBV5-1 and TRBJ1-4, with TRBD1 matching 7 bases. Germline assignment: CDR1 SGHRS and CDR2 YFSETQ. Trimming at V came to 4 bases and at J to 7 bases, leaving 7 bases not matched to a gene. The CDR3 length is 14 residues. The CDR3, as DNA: TGCGCCAGCAGCGTGCGACAGGGAGGTGAAAAACTGTTTTTT. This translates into CASSVRQGGEKLFF.

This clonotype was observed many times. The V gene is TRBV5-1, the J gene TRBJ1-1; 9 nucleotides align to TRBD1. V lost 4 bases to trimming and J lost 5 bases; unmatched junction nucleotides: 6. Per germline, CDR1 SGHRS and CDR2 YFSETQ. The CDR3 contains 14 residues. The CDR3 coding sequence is TGCGCCAGCAGCCCACCGGACAGGGGAACTGAAGCTTTCTTT. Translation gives CASSPPDRGTEAFF.

The CDR3, as DNA: TGTGCCAGCAGTTCCACAGGGTTCGGGATGAACACTGAAGCTTTCTTT. Its protein is CASSSTGFGMNTEAFF. V gene TRBV12-3 or TRBV12-4 combines with J gene TRBJ1-1; D may be TRBD1 (6 bases). The CDR3 consists of 16 residues. Between the trimmed V and J ends, which lost 4 bases and 0 bases, there was a span of 15 bases.

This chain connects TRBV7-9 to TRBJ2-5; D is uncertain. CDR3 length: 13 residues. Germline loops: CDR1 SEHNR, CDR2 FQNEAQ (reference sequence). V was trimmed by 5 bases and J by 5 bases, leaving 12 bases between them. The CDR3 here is CASSPSYGETQYF. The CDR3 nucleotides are TGTGCCAGCAGCCCAAGTTATGGGGAGACCCAGTACTTC.

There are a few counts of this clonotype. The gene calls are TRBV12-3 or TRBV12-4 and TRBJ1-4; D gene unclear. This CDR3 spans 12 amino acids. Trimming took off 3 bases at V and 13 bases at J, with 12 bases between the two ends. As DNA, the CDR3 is TGTGCCAGCAGTTTCACCCTAAGCACACTGTTTTTT. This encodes CASSFTLSTLFF.

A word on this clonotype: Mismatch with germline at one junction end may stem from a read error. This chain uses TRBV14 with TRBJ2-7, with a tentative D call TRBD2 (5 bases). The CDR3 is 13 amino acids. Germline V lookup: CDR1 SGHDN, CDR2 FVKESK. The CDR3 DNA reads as TGTGCCAGCAGCCAAGTGGAGGATTACGGGCAGTACTTC. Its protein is CASSQVEDYGQYF.

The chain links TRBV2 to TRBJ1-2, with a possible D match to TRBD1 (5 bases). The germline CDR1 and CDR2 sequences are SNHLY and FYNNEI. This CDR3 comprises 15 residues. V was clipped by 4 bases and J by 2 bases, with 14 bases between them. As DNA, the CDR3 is TGTGCCAGCAGTGCTAGAGGGGTCCCGAACTATGGCTACACCTTC. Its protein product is CASSARGVPNYGYTF.

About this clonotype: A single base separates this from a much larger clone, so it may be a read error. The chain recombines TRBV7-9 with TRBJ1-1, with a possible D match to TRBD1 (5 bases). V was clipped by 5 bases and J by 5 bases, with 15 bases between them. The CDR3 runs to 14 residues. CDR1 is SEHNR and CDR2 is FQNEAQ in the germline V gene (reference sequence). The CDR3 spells CASSPETAKTEAFF. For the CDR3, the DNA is TGTGCCAGCAGCCCCGAGACAGCGAAGACTGAAGCTTTCTTT.

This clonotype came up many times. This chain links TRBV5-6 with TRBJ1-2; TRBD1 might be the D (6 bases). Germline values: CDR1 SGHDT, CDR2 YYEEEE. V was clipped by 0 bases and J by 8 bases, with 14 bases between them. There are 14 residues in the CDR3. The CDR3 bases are TGTGCCAGCAGCTTGGACCCCAGGGGCGGAGGCTACACCTTC. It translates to CASSLDPRGGGYTF. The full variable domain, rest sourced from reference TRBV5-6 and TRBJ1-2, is DAGVTQSPTHLIKTRGQQVTLRCSPKSGHDTVSWYQQALGQGPQFIFQYYEEEERQRGNFPDRFSGHQFPNYSSELNVNALLLGDSALYLCASSLDPRGGGYTFGSGTRLTVV.